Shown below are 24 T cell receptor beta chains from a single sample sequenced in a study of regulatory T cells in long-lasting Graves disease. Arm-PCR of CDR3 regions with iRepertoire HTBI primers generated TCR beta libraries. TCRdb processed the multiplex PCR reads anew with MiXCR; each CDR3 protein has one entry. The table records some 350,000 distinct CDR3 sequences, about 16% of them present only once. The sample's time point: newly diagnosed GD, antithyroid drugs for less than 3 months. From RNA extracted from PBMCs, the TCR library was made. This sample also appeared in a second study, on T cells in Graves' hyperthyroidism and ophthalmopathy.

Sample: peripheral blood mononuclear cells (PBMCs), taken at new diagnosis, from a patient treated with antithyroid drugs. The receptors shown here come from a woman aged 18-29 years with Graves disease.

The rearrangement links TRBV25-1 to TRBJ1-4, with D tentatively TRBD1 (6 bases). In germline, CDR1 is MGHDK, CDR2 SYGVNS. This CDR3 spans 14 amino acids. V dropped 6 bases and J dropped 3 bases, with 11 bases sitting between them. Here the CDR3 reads CASSSDRPNEKLFF. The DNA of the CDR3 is TGTGCCAGCAGCTCGGACAGACCTAATGAAAAACTGTTTTTT.

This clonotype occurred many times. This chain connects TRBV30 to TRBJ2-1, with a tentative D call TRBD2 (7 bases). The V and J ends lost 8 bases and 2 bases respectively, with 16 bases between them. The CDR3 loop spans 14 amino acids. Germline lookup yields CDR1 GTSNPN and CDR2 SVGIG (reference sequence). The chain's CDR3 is CAGEGEGAYNEQFF. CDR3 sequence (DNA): TGTGCCGGGGAGGGGGAGGGCGCCTACAATGAGCAGTTCTTC.

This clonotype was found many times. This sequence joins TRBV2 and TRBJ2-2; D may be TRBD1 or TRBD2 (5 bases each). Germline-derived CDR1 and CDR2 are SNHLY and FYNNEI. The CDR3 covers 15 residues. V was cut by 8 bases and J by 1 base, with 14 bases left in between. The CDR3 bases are TGTGCCAGCCGGGGTCAGACAGTGAACACCGGGGAGCTGTTTTTT. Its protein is CASRGQTVNTGELFF.

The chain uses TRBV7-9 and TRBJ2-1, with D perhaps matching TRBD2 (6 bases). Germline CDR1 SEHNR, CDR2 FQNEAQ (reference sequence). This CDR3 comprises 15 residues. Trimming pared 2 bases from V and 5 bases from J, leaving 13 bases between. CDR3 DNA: TGTGCCAGCAGCTTAAGCCAGGGACTTAACAATGAGCAGTTCTTC. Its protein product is CASSLSQGLNNEQFF.

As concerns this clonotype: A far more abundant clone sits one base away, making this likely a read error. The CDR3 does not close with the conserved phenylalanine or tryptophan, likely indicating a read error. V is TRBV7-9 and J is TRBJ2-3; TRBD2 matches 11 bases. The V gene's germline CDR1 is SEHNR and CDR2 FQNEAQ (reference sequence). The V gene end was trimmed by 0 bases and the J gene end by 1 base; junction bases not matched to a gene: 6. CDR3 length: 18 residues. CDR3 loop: CASSLASLAGGRTDTQYI. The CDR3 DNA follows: TGTGCCAGCAGCTTAGCGTCGCTAGCGGGGGGCCGCACAGATACGCAGTATATT.

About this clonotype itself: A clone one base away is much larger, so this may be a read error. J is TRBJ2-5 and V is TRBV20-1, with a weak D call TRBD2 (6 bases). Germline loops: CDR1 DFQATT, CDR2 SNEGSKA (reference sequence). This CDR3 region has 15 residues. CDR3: CSARDVSGFGDERFF. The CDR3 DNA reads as TGCAGTGCTAGGGATGTTAGCGGCTTCGGGGATGAGCGGTTCTTC.

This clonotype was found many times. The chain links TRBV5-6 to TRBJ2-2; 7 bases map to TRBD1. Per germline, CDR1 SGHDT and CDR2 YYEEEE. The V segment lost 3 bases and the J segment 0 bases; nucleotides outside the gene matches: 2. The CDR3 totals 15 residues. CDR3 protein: CASSWGTANTGELFF. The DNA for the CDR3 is TGTGCCAGCAGCTGGGGGACAGCGAACACCGGGGAGCTGTTTTTT.

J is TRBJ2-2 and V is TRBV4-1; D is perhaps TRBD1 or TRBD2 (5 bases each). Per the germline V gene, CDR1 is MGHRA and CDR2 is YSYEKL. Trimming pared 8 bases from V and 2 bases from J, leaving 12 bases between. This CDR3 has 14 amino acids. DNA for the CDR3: TGCGCCAGCGCCCGGGACGTCAACACCGGGGAGCTGTTTTTT. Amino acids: CASARDVNTGELFF.

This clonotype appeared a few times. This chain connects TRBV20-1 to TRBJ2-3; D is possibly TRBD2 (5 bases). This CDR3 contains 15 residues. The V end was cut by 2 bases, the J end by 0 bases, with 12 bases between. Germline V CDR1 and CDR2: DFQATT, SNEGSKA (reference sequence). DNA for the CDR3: TGCAGTGCTAGAATACCGGGGTTTAGCACAGATACGCAGTATTTT. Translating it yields CSARIPGFSTDTQYF.

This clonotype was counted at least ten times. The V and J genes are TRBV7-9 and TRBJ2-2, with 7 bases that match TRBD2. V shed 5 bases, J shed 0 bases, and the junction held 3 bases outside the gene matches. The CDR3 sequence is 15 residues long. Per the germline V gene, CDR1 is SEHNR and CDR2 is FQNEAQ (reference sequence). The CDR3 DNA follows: TGTGCCAGCAGCAGAGCGGGACCGAACACCGGGGAGCTGTTTTTT. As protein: CASSRAGPNTGELFF.

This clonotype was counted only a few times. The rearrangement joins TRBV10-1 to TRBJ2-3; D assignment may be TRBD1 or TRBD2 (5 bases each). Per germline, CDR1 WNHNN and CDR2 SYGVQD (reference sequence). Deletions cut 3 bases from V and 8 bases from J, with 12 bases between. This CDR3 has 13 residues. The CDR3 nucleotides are TGCGCCAGCAGTGATTCGGGACCAACTACGCAGTATTTT. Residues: CASSDSGPTTQYF.

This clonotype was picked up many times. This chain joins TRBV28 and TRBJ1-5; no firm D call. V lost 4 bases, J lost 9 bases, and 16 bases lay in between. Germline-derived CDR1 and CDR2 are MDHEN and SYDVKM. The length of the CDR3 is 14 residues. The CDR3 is CASSSTGYPTPQHF. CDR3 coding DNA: TGTGCCAGCAGTTCCACGGGTTATCCGACGCCCCAGCATTTT.

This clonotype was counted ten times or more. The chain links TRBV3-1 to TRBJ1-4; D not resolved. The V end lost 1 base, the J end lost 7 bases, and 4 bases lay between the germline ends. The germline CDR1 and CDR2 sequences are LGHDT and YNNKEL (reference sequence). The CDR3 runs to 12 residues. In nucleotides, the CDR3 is TGTGCCAGCAGCCAAGCGGTTGAAAAACTGTTTTTT. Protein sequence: CASSQAVEKLFF. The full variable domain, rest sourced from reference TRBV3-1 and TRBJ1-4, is DTAVSQTPKYLVTQMGNDKSIKCEQNLGHDTMYWYKQDSKKFLKIMFSYNNKELIINETVPNRFSPKSPDKAHLNLHINSLELGDSAVYFCASSQAVEKLFFGSGTQLSVL.

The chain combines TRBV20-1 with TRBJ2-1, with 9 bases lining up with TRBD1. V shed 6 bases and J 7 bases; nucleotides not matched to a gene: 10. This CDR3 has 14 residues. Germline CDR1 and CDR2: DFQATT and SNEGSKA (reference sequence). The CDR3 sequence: CSATGTGLGNEQFF. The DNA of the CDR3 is TGCAGTGCAACCGGGACAGGGTTAGGTAATGAGCAGTTCTTC.

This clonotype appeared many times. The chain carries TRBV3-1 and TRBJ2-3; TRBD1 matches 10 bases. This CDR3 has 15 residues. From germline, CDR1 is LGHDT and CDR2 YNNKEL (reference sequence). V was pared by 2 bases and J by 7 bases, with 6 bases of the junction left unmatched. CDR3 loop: CASSQPGQGINTQYF. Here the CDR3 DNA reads TGTGCCAGCAGCCAACCGGGACAGGGGATCAATACGCAGTATTTT.

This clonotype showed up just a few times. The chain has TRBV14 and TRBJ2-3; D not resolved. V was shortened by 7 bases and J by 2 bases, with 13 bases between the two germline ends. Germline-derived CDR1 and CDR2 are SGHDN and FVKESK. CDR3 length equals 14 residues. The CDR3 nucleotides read TGTGCCAGCAAATCGGTAATTTCCACAGATACGCAGTATTTT. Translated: CASKSVISTDTQYF.

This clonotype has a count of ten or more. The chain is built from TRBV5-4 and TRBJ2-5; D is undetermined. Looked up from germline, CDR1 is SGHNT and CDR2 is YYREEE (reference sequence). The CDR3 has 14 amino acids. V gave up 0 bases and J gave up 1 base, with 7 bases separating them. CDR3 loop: CASSLEQFQETQYF. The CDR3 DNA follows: TGTGCCAGCAGCTTGGAACAGTTCCAAGAGACCCAGTACTTC.

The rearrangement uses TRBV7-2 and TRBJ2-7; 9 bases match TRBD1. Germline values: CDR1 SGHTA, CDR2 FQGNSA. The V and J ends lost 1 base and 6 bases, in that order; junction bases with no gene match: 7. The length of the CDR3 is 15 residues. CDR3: CASSLGYRGRGEQYF. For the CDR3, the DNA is TGTGCCAGCAGCTTAGGGTACAGGGGGCGCGGCGAGCAGTACTTC.

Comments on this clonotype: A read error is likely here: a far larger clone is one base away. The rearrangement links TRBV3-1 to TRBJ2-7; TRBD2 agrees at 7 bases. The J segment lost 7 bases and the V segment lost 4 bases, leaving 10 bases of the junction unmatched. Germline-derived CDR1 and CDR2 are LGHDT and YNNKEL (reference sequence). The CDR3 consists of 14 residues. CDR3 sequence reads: CASSRDGGYNEQYF. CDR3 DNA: TGTGCCAGCAGCCGCGACGGGGGGTACAATGAGCAGTACTTC.

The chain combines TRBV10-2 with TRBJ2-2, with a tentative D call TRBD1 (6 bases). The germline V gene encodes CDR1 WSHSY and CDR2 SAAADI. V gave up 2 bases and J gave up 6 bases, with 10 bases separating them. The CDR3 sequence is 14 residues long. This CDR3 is CASSESTGPGELFF. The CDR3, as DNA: TGCGCCAGCAGTGAGAGTACAGGGCCCGGGGAGCTGTTTTTT.

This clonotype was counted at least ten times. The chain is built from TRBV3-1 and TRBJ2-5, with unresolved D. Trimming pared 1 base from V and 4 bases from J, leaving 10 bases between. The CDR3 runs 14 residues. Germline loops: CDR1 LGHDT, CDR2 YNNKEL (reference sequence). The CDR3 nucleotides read TGTGCCAGCAGCCAAGTGGGCCCGGCAGAGACCCAGTACTTC. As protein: CASSQVGPAETQYF.

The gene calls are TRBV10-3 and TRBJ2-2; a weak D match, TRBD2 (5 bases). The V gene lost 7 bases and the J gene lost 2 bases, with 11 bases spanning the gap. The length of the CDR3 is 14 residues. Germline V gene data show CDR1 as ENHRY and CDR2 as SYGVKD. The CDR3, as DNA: TGTGCCATCATGCGGGTGGCCAACACCGGGGAGCTGTTTTTT. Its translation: CAIMRVANTGELFF.

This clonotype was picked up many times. CDR3 DNA: TGTGCCAGCAGTTCCCCCCGACTAGCGGGAGGCACGAACACCGGGGAGCTGTTTTTT. Amino acid sequence: CASSSPRLAGGTNTGELFF. This chain joins TRBV13 and TRBJ2-2; 13 nucleotides match TRBD2. The CDR3 extends over 19 amino acids. Germline loops: CDR1 PRHDT, CDR2 FYEKMQ (reference sequence). The V segment lost 6 bases and the J segment 0 bases; nucleotides outside the gene matches: 10.

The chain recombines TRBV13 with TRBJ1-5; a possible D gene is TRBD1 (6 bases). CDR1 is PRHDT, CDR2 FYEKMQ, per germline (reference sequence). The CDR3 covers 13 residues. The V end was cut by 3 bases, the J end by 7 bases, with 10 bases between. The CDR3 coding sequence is TGTGCCAGCAGCTTTAGGGGGGTCCAGCCCCAGCATTTT. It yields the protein CASSFRGVQPQHF.